Each of the 16 T cell receptor beta chains below was sequenced from the same sample in a study of OX40 agonist ivuxolimab in advanced cancers. Libraries were prepared by immunoSEQ multiplex PCR; TCRdb keeps only in-frame clonotypes and omits some of them. The sample yields over 55,000 clones, around 90% seen once. The sequences come from CD4+ or CD8+ T cells sorted from blood, collected in a trial of the OX40 agonist ivuxolimab. The source is an adult with an advanced solid tumor such as melanoma, head and neck, liver or kidney cancer.

The chain carries TRBV5-8 and TRBJ2-7; D possibly corresponds to TRBD1 (7 bases). The CDR3 runs to 15 residues. Deletions cut 0 bases from V and 8 bases from J, with 18 bases between. The germline V gene encodes CDR1 SGHTS and CDR2 YDEGEE. Here the CDR3 DNA reads TGTGCCAGCAGCTTGGAGACAGGGAGGCTTAGGAAGCAGTACGTC. Translation: CASSLETGRLRKQYV.

V is TRBV7-9 and J is TRBJ1-5; D call uncertain. From germline, CDR1 is SEHNR and CDR2 FQNEAQ (reference sequence). CDR3 length equals 12 residues. V lost 0 bases and J 6 bases, leaving 3 bases between the germline ends. The CDR3 DNA reads TGTGCCAGCAGCTTAGCGGGTCAGCCCCAGCATTTT. The encoded protein is CASSLAGQPQHF.

This clone was picked up one time. V is TRBV15 and J is TRBJ2-5, with TRBD2 matching over 11 bases. The CDR3 is made up of 19 amino acids. The ends lost 0 bases at V and 5 bases at J; junction bases unmatched: 14. Per germline, CDR1 LNHNV and CDR2 YYDKDF (reference sequence). The CDR3 reads CATSRDLISGGAGEETQYF. The DNA of the CDR3 is TGTGCCACCAGCAGAGATTTAATTAGCGGGGGGGCCGGAGAGGAGACCCAGTACTTC.

There are a few counts of this clone. This chain connects TRBV7-9 to TRBJ2-7; D remains ambiguous. The CDR3 extends over 13 amino acids. Trimming removed 3 bases from V and 3 bases from J, with 9 bases in between. Germline values: CDR1 SEHNR, CDR2 FQNEAQ (reference sequence). CDR3 amino acids: CASSLTGNYEQYF. The CDR3 nucleotides are TGTGCCAGCAGCTTGACTGGGAACTACGAGCAGTACTTC.

The V gene is TRBV6-6, the J gene TRBJ1-1, with D unresolved. CDR1 is MNHNY and CDR2 is SVGAGI in the germline V gene (reference sequence). The CDR3 loop spans 15 amino acids. Trimming cost V 4 bases and J 1 base, with 13 bases left between them. The CDR3 loop reads CASSFPGPWNTEAFF. The CDR3 region has the DNA TGTGCCAGCAGTTTCCCGGGTCCTTGGAACACTGAAGCTTTCTTT.

This sequence joins TRBV7-9 and TRBJ2-1; 8 bases are shared with TRBD2. J lost 2 bases, V lost 2 bases, and 2 bases had no gene match. The germline V gene encodes CDR1 SEHNR and CDR2 FQNEAQ (reference sequence). This CDR3 has 15 residues. CDR3 DNA sequence: TGTGCCAGCAGCTTACGGACTAGCCCCTACAATGAGCAGTTCTTC. Protein product: CASSLRTSPYNEQFF.

The CDR3 loop reads CASSPLDTDPSTDTQYF. The CDR3 DNA follows: TGTGCCAGCAGTCCCCTTGACACGGACCCCTCCACAGATACGCAGTATTTT. J is TRBJ2-3 and V is TRBV28, with D unclear. There are 17 residues in the CDR3. Trimming left V 5 bases short and J 2 bases short, with 20 bases between. CDR1 is MDHEN and CDR2 is SYDVKM in the germline V gene.

This clone was recorded once. The chain recombines TRBV4-1 with TRBJ2-1; 11 bases fit TRBD2. Germline-derived CDR1 and CDR2 are MGHRA and YSYEKL. This CDR3 has 14 residues. Trimming at V came to 3 bases and at J to 10 bases, leaving 5 bases not matched to a gene. This CDR3 is CASSQPGLAVEQFF. CDR3 bases: TGCGCCAGCAGCCAGCCGGGACTAGCGGTCGAGCAGTTCTTC.

The V call is TRBV10-2, the J call TRBJ2-1, with 11 bases lining up with TRBD2. This CDR3 region has 15 residues. Germline V lookup: CDR1 WSHSY, CDR2 SAAADI. Trimming removed 7 bases from V and 10 bases from J; junction bases left unmatched: 12. Here the CDR3 DNA reads TGCGCCAGCACCGGGCTAGCGGGGGGCTACTACGAGCAGTTCTTC. This encodes CASTGLAGGYYEQFF.

This clone was observed a few times. The genes are TRBV28 and TRBJ1-2; D unresolved. Trimming shortened V by 5 bases and J by 5 bases, and 24 bases separated the two germline ends. The germline CDR1 and CDR2 sequences are MDHEN and SYDVKM. This CDR3 is built from 17 residues. CDR3 DNA: TGTGCCAGCAGTCCAATAATGACGGACTCTTTTGATTATGGCTACACCTTC. Translation: CASSPIMTDSFDYGYTF.

V is TRBV6-5 and J is TRBJ2-3; D possibly corresponds to TRBD1 (5 bases). V lost 8 bases, J lost 6 bases, and 18 bases lay in between. CDR1 and CDR2 (germline): MNHEY, SVGAGI. This CDR3 spans 14 amino acids. The chain's CDR3 is CASGIAGPEDTQYF. The CDR3 region has the DNA TGTGCCAGCGGAATCGCAGGGCCCGAGGATACGCAGTATTTT.

Comment on this clone: The junction differs from germline at one of its ends, possibly a read error. The chain couples TRBV28 to TRBJ1-1, with a weak D call TRBD1 (6 bases). The CDR3 consists of 17 residues. CDR1 and CDR2 from the germline V gene are MDHEN and SYDVKM. The CDR3 coding sequence is TGTACCAGCAGGACCCCAGGGGACGTATGGGTGAACACTGAAGCTTTCTTT. This gives the protein CTSRTPGDVWVNTEAFF.

This rearrangement joins TRBV7-6 to TRBJ2-3, with D perhaps given as TRBD1 or TRBD2 (5 bases each). The V end was cut by 4 bases, the J end by 3 bases, with 11 bases between. Germline assignment: CDR1 SGHVS and CDR2 FNYEAQ. The CDR3 runs to 14 residues. The CDR3 is CASSSEGPTDTQYF. In DNA form, the CDR3 reads TGTGCCAGCAGCTCCGAGGGGCCGACAGATACGCAGTATTTT.

V and J are TRBV6-5 and TRBJ1-1; D gene unclear. Trimming left V 3 bases short and J 3 bases short, with 8 bases between. CDR3 size: 13 residues. Germline assignment: CDR1 MNHEY and CDR2 SVGAGI. In DNA, the CDR3 is TGTGCCAGCAGTTATGGGATCCACACTGAAGCTTTCTTT. Translated, it gives CASSYGIHTEAFF.

This chain uses TRBV6-5 with TRBJ1-2; 7 bases are shared with TRBD1. The CDR3 extends over 14 amino acids. V was clipped by 6 bases and J by 4 bases; unmatched bases: 8. Germline V lookup: CDR1 MNHEY, CDR2 SVGAGI. The CDR3 DNA follows: TGTGCCAGCAGCCCCTGGGCAGGGGGCTATGGCTACACCTTC. It translates to CASSPWAGGYGYTF.

This clone was observed once. V and J are TRBV7-8 and TRBJ1-5; perhaps TRBD1 as D (6 bases). From germline, CDR1 is SGHVS and CDR2 FQNEAQ. The V gene lost 5 bases and the J gene lost 5 bases, with 13 bases spanning the gap. The CDR3 is 14 amino acids. The DNA for the CDR3 is TGTGCCAGCAGCAAGCCGGGGGCGGATCAGCCCCAGCATTTT. It translates to CASSKPGADQPQHF.